This T cell receptor (beta chain) emerged from a study of regulatory T cells in long-lasting Graves disease. Time point here: persistent/refractory GD, antithyroid drugs over 5 years with positive TRAb. RNA extracted from PBMCs served as the sequencing template. This clonotype was observed a few times. Investigators prepared the TCR beta libraries by applying iRepertoire HTBI primers and Arm-PCR of CDR3 regions. One entry per CDR3 protein results from TCRdb running MiXCR on the multiplex PCR reads. The sample shows about 660,000 distinct CDR3 sequences, about 32% of them seen only once. The source of this sequence is a female donor with Graves disease. The sample here was peripheral blood mononuclear cells (PBMCs), taken when the disease was refractory, from a patient treated with antithyroid drugs.

This CDR3 reads CASSPWGNEAFF. CDR3 DNA sequence: TGTGCCAGCAGCCCTTGGGGGAATGAAGCTTTCTTT. The chain employs TRBV7-2 and TRBJ1-1; D may be TRBD1 (5 bases). Germline V lookup: CDR1 SGHTA, CDR2 FQGNSA. The CDR3 loop spans 12 amino acids. V was cut by 5 bases and J by 7 bases, with 11 bases left in between.